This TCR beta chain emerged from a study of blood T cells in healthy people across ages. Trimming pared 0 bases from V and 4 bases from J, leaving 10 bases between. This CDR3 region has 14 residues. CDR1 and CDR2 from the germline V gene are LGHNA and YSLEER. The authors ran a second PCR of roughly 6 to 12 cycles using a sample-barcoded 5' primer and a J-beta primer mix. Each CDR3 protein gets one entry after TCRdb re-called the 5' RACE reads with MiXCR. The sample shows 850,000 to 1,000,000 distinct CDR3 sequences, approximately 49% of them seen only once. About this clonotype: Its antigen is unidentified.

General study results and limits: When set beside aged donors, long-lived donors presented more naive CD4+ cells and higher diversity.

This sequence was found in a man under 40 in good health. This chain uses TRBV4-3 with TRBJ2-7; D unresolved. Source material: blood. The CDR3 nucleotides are TGCGCCAGCAGCCAAGATCTAGACACTTACGAGCAGTACTTC. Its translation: CASSQDLDTYEQYF.